The clone carrying this TCR beta chain appeared once. Its target is not known. The data belong to a study of CD8+ T cells in alopecia areata. Study information: Scoring of severity for treated patients was based on percentage of affected scalp area. The study, taken as a whole, reports: Tofacitinib significantly lowered scalp clonality and expanded CD8+ clones among the top 100. In scalp samples, resident alphabeta T cells of normal skin are also sequenced. It was lesional scalp, especially alopecia totalis/universalis, that showed higher clonality than normal scalp.

Deletions cut 0 bases from V and 2 bases from J, with 9 bases between. Germline assignment: CDR1 SGDLS and CDR2 YYNGEE. The length of the CDR3 is 15 residues. Reverse transcription of extracted RNA yielded cDNA, which provided the sequencing template. Only in-frame clones appear in the TCRdb table, and some are missing; sequencing was by immunoSEQ multiplex PCR. The repertoire holds around 150,000 clones, less than 80% seen once, with 12% to 15% in the top ten. As to treatment: oral pan-JAK inhibitor, 5-10 mg twice daily. The receptor was derived from a human donor with alopecia areata. The specimen comprised CD4+ T cells sorted from blood, sampled at week 24, from a patient treated with tofacitinib. The chain carries TRBV9 and TRBJ2-1; no reliable D call. CDR3 nucleotide sequence: TGTGCCAGCAGCGTAGGTATAGCCACCTACAATGAGCAGTTCTTC. Residues: CASSVGIATYNEQFF.